What follows are 9 T cell receptor beta chains derived from one specimen sequenced in a study of CD8 T cells in Susac syndrome. The authors reverse transcribed roughly 0.5 to 1 ug RNA with random hexamers. TCRdb independently ran MiXCR on the immunoSEQ multiplex PCR reads; one entry per CDR3 protein. Of under 200,000 distinct CDR3 sequences in the sample, approximately 95% were seen once. Input material: CD4+ T cells from PBMCs. The receptors derive from a human donor in good health.

The rearrangement links TRBV18 to TRBJ2-2; D gene ambiguous. Germline CDR1 is KGHSH and CDR2 is LQKENI. The CDR3 length is 12 residues. Deletions cut 3 bases from V and 8 bases from J, with 7 bases between. This chain's CDR3 is CASSPAEGELFF. Written as DNA, the CDR3 is TGTGCCAGCTCACCTGCCGAGGGGGAGCTGTTTTTT.

The V gene is TRBV19, the J gene TRBJ2-7; 9 bases match TRBD1. V lost 6 bases to trimming and J lost 6 bases; unmatched junction nucleotides: 9. The germline V gene has CDR1 LNHDA and CDR2 SQIVND (reference sequence). The CDR3 has 14 amino acids. CDR3 bases: TGTGCCAGTAGAACCGGGACAGGGTCGCGCGAGCAGTACTTC. Translated, it gives CASRTGTGSREQYF.

V is TRBV12-3 or TRBV12-4 and J is TRBJ1-2; D may be TRBD1 (6 bases). V gave up 6 bases and J gave up 6 bases, with 17 bases separating them. The CDR3 totals 14 residues. The CDR3 loop reads CASRAGGALHGYTF. For the CDR3, the DNA is TGTGCCAGCAGGGCGGGGGGCGCCCTCCATGGCTACACCTTC.

The chain carries TRBV6-2 or TRBV6-3 and TRBJ2-5; D gene ambiguous. The CDR3 spans 13 residues. Germline CDR1 and CDR2: MNHEY and SVGEGT. Trimming took off 0 bases at V and 4 bases at J, with 6 bases between the two ends. CDR3 loop: CASSYSGGETQYF. Here the CDR3 DNA reads TGTGCCAGCAGTTACTCTGGTGGAGAGACCCAGTACTTC.

The gene calls are TRBV11-2 and TRBJ2-7, with D possibly being TRBD2 (6 bases). The V and J ends lost 5 bases and 4 bases respectively, with 21 bases between them. The germline V gene encodes CDR1 SGHAT and CDR2 FQNNGV. The length of the CDR3 is 16 residues. The CDR3 DNA reads TGTGCCAGCAGCAATGCAGGGCGGGGAACCACTTACGAGCAGTACTTC. It translates to CASSNAGRGTTYEQYF.

This clonotype has just one count. The chain employs TRBV3-1 and TRBJ1-2; a possible D gene is TRBD1 (5 bases). V lost 1 base and J 4 bases, leaving 10 bases between the germline ends. The germline V gene encodes CDR1 LGHDT and CDR2 YNNKEL (reference sequence). The CDR3 sequence is 14 residues long. The CDR3 sequence: CASSQVGTPYGYTF. CDR3 nucleotide sequence: TGTGCCAGCAGCCAAGTCGGGACCCCCTATGGCTACACCTTC.

V gene TRBV7-2 combines with J gene TRBJ2-3; 8 nucleotides match TRBD2. Germline V gene lookup returns CDR1 SGHTA and CDR2 FQGNSA. J was trimmed by 3 bases and V by 3 bases; bases with no gene match: 5. This CDR3 is 15 amino acids long. DNA for the CDR3: TGTGCCAGCAGCTTGAACGGGAGGGGTACAGATACGCAGTATTTT. Protein sequence: CASSLNGRGTDTQYF.

This clonotype was observed a single time. The gene calls are TRBV5-1 and TRBJ2-5; D is uncertain. V was shortened by 0 bases and J by 4 bases, with 16 bases between the two germline ends. The CDR3 runs to 16 residues. The germline CDR1 and CDR2 sequences are SGHRS and YFSETQ. The CDR3 nucleotides read TGCGCCAGCAGCTTGGCAAGGAACCGAGGTGGAGAGACCCAGTACTTC. Protein sequence: CASSLARNRGGETQYF.

The chain carries TRBV29-1 and TRBJ1-1; the D gene is possibly TRBD1 (6 bases). Germline V gene data show CDR1 as SQVTM and CDR2 as ANQGSEA. The CDR3 extends over 12 amino acids. V lost 5 bases, J lost 5 bases, and 12 bases lay in between. The DNA of the CDR3 is TGCAGCGTTCAGGGGTGGGAAACTGAAGCTTTCTTT. Its translation is CSVQGWETEAFF.